What follows describes a single T cell receptor beta chain. What this receptor recognizes is not known. No per-base quality is available; no much larger clone lies one base away. The sample comes from a study of patients and donors after allogeneic stem cell transplantation (TCRdb year 2020). The junction carries 15 bases between V and J, which are trimmed by 1 base and 6 bases respectively. The CDR3 sequence holds 15 residues, the cysteine and phenylalanine included. Only the CDR3 portion is preserved as DNA: 45 bases, with reading frame beginning at the first base. As encoded in the germline V gene, CDR1 is MGHRA while CDR2 is YSYEKL. Libraries were made using RT-PCR. The run used a NextSeq 550. Starting from the raw public reads, TCRdb applied fastp trimming at Q25, assembled clones with MiXCR and retained in-frame beta chains. Rows with a matching CDR3 protein are joined into one entry that keeps the most common DNA and genes. Present in this sample are 200,000 to 250,000 distinct CDR3 sequences, 35% to 45% of which were seen just once. Together, the top ten hold under 14% of the sample.

Source material: blood, either unsorted or a sorted T cell fraction (not recorded which). This receptor was identified in a human donor who was either an allogeneic HSCT recipient or a stem cell or donor lymphocyte infusion donor (not recorded which). It is not recorded whose cells these are; they may come from a transplant donor. The sequence joins TRBV4-1 to TRBJ1-2; the D gene identity is not certain. The CDR3 has the sequence CASSQVGLSWHGYTF. The nucleotide sequence is given as TGCGCCAGCAGCCAAGTTGGCCTAAGTTGGCATGGCTACACCTTC.